This TCR beta chain comes out of a study of blood T cell repertoires in COVID-19. Turning to the study itself: Acute and convalescent COVID-19 samples came from the United States, Italy and Spain. In each case, the material was cDNA or gDNA derived from T cells, B-cell-depleted T cells, or PBMCs.

CDR3 length equals 19 residues. V shed 2 bases and J shed 4 bases, with 26 bases lying between them. Germline assignment: CDR1 KGHSH and CDR2 LQKENI. Source study methods: Estimated nucleated cell counts came from reference gene primer amplification. Data came from immunoSEQ multiplex PCR; TCRdb stores just in-frame clones and leaves some out. V, J and clone size are those of that table, while D and trimming were read from the DNA. The sample yields approximately 300,000 clones, about 90% seen once. Sequencing used PBMCs or T cells enriched from blood (not recorded which). This chain uses TRBV18 with TRBJ1-2, with D possibly matching TRBD1 (6 bases). This receptor was obtained from a woman aged 25 to 45 who had recovered from COVID-19. CDR3 loop: CASSPIRQEKLKVGYGYTF. The CDR3 DNA sequence: TGTGCCAGCTCACCAATTAGACAGGAGAAGCTTAAGGTGGGCTATGGCTACACCTTC.